These 23 T cell receptor beta chains originate from one sample sequenced in a study of T cell responses to AZD1222 COVID-19 vaccine. Repertoires were generated with immunoSEQ multiplex PCR, while TCRdb's copy carries only in-frame clones and drops some. The sample includes 90,000 or so clones, around nine tenths of them seen just once. The input for sequencing was peripheral blood, taken 28 days after the second AZD1222 dose. The receptors derive from an adult who received the AZD1222 COVID-19 vaccine.

In DNA form, the CDR3 reads TGCGCCAGCAGCCAAACCGGGACTAGTACAGATACGCAGTATTTT. Amino acids: CASSQTGTSTDTQYF. The chain employs TRBV4-3 and TRBJ2-3; 8 positions match TRBD2. CDR3 size: 15 residues. With V trimmed by 2 bases and J by 3 bases, 4 bases remained unmatched. Germline loops: CDR1 LGHNA, CDR2 YSLEER.

The V and J genes are TRBV7-9 and TRBJ1-2, with 9 bases that match TRBD1. The J segment lost 5 bases and the V segment lost 2 bases, leaving 3 bases of the junction unmatched. Per the germline V gene, CDR1 is SEHNR and CDR2 is FQNEAQ (reference sequence). The CDR3 is 14 amino acids. CDR3: CASSLWDREYGYTF. As DNA, the CDR3 is TGTGCCAGCAGCTTATGGGACAGGGAATATGGCTACACCTTC.

This sequence joins TRBV6-5 and TRBJ2-3; D unclear. Germline CDR1 and CDR2: MNHEY and SVGAGI. CDR3 length equals 13 residues. V was cut by 4 bases and J by 6 bases, with 11 bases left in between. CDR3 bases: TGTGCCAGCAGTTGGTCCTTGCGGGATACGCAGTATTTT. Translation gives CASSWSLRDTQYF.

The chain uses TRBV11-2 and TRBJ1-1; D call uncertain. Germline V CDR1 and CDR2: SGHAT, FQNNGV. This CDR3 comprises 13 residues. Trimming took 3 bases from V and 1 from J, leaving 6 bases between them. CDR3 DNA: TGTGCCAGCAGCTTTGAGCAGAACACTGAAGCTTTCTTT. It yields the protein CASSFEQNTEAFF.

The chain has TRBV9 and TRBJ2-7, with 7 bases lining up with TRBD1. Germline CDR1 reads SGDLS; CDR2 reads YYNGEE. This CDR3 region has 19 residues. V lost 0 bases and J lost 3; bases outside the gene matches: 18. The DNA for the CDR3 is TGTGCCAGCAGCGTAGCTTGTCGAGGATGCCGGGACAGTGACTACGAGCAGTACGTC. Translation: CASSVACRGCRDSDYEQYV.

The gene calls are TRBV5-8 and TRBJ2-2, with a tentative D call TRBD1 (5 bases). The germline gives CDR1 SGHTS, CDR2 YDEGEE. Deletions cut 1 base from V and 6 bases from J, with 10 bases between. This CDR3 spans 14 amino acids. CDR3 in DNA: TGTGCCAGCAGCTTGAAAGGGGAACCCGGGGAGCTGTTTTTT. Residues: CASSLKGEPGELFF.

This clone came up once. The genes are TRBV10-3 and TRBJ2-7; 7 nucleotides match TRBD2. CDR1 is ENHRY, CDR2 SYGVKD, per germline. The CDR3 runs to 12 residues. Trimming removed 11 bases from V and 7 bases from J; junction bases left unmatched: 11. The CDR3 here is CASGEAGNEQYF. In nucleotides, the CDR3 is TGTGCCTCGGGAGAAGCGGGGAATGAGCAGTACTTC.

This rearrangement joins TRBV7-2 to TRBJ1-6; TRBD1 matches at 9 bases. CDR3 length: 16 residues. CDR1 is SGHTA and CDR2 is FQGNSA in the germline V gene. With V trimmed by 1 base and J by 5 bases, 3 bases remained unmatched. DNA for the CDR3: TGTGCCAGCAGCTTAGGAGGGACAGGGAATAATTCACCCCTCCACTTT. It codes for CASSLGGTGNNSPLHF.

The chain joins TRBV4-3 to TRBJ2-1; D possibly corresponds to TRBD1 (6 bases). The CDR3 covers 17 residues. V lost 3 bases and J 5 bases, leaving 20 bases between the germline ends. Germline lookup yields CDR1 LGHNA and CDR2 YSLEER. The CDR3 reads CASSQAPSGVEHNEQFF. The CDR3 nucleotides read TGCGCCAGCAGCCAGGCTCCTTCAGGGGTAGAACACAATGAGCAGTTCTTC.

The chain recombines TRBV29-1 with TRBJ1-1; D might be TRBD1 (6 bases). V was pared by 7 bases and J by 6 bases, with 21 bases between. Germline assignment: CDR1 SQVTM and CDR2 ANQGSEA. CDR3 size: 14 residues. The DNA of the CDR3 is TGCAGCGCCGAAGGGGGGGCGGTAGACGCTGAAGCTTTCTTT. Protein sequence: CSAEGGAVDAEAFF.

This sequence joins TRBV6-5 and TRBJ2-2; no reliable D call. CDR1 MNHEY and CDR2 SVGAGI come from the germline V gene. Trimming took off 8 bases at V and 3 bases at J, with 13 bases between the two ends. CDR3 length equals 14 residues. CDR3: CASHDTRDTGELFF. CDR3 coding DNA: TGTGCCAGCCACGACACCCGTGACACCGGGGAGCTGTTTTTT.

The J gene is TRBJ2-7, the V gene TRBV5-4; 9 bases are shared with TRBD2. CDR3 length equals 14 residues. Germline trimming cut 0 bases from V and 6 bases from J; bases unmatched to any gene: 4. The germline V gene has CDR1 SGHNT and CDR2 YYREEE (reference sequence). CDR3 loop: CASSLVGGGAEQYF. DNA of the CDR3: TGTGCCAGCAGCTTGGTGGGCGGGGGGGCCGAGCAGTACTTC.

V is TRBV18 and J is TRBJ1-4; maybe TRBD1 (5 bases). V lost 2 bases, J lost 5 bases, and 9 bases lay in between. CDR1 is KGHSH, CDR2 LQKENI, per germline. The CDR3 spans 14 residues. CDR3 nucleotide sequence: TGTGCCAGCTCACCAGGGACGGCCAATGAAAAACTGTTTTTT. It encodes CASSPGTANEKLFF.

The chain combines TRBV24-1 with TRBJ2-7; D not resolved. Germline V gives CDR1 KGHDR, CDR2 SFDVKD. The CDR3 covers 14 residues. Trimming took 4 bases from V and 3 from J, leaving 12 bases between them. CDR3 amino acids: CATSDPLSGYEQYF. The DNA for the CDR3 is TGTGCCACCAGTGACCCTTTGTCCGGCTACGAGCAGTACTTC.

This chain connects TRBV6-6 to TRBJ2-7; the D gene is possibly TRBD2 (5 bases). The CDR3 has 12 residues. V gave up 6 bases and J gave up 1 base, with 7 bases separating them. The germline V gene encodes CDR1 MNHNY and CDR2 SVGAGI (reference sequence). The CDR3 DNA sequence: TGTGCCAGCAGAAGCGGTTCCTACGAGCAGTACGTC. Translated: CASRSGSYEQYV.

As DNA, the CDR3 is TGTGCCTCCCGGGACTTCGAGGGGGAGCAGTACTTC. It is translated as CASRDFEGEQYF. The J gene is TRBJ2-7, the V gene TRBV6-5, with D tentatively TRBD2 (6 bases). This CDR3 is built from 12 residues. Between the trimmed V and J ends, which lost 11 bases and 7 bases, there was a span of 18 bases. The germline V gene encodes CDR1 MNHEY and CDR2 SVGAGI.

V is TRBV4-1 and J is TRBJ2-5; D is ambiguous. The germline gives CDR1 MGHRA, CDR2 YSYEKL. This CDR3 contains 13 residues. The germline V and J ends were trimmed by 2 bases and 3 bases, with 7 bases remaining between them. DNA of the CDR3: TGCGCCAGCAGCCAAAGGATAGAAGAGACCCAGTACTTC. Amino acids: CASSQRIEETQYF.

The gene calls are TRBV19 and TRBJ1-2; D is unresolved. The V gene lost 6 bases and the J gene lost 0 bases, with 11 bases spanning the gap. CDR3 length: 14 residues. From germline, CDR1 is LNHDA and CDR2 SQIVND (reference sequence). The CDR3 region is CASRTRTANYGYTF. The CDR3 nucleotides read TGTGCCAGTAGGACGAGGACGGCTAACTATGGCTACACCTTC. Full variable domain (rest looked up from reference TRBV19 and TRBJ1-2): DGGITQSPKYLFRKEGQNVTLSCEQNLNHDAMYWYRQDPGQGLRLIYYSQIVNDFQKGDIAEGYSVSREKKESFPLTVTSAQKNPTAFYLCASRTRTANYGYTFGSGTRLTVV.

There are a few counts of this clone. The chain carries TRBV4-1 and TRBJ2-1; D remains ambiguous. The V end lost 8 bases, the J end lost 3 bases, and 20 bases lay between the germline ends. The V gene's germline CDR1 is MGHRA and CDR2 YSYEKL. This CDR3 is built from 16 residues. The CDR3 DNA sequence: TGCGCCAGCTGCATCCTCCCAAATGATTTCTACAATGAGCAGTTCTTC. As protein: CASCILPNDFYNEQFF.

The chain joins TRBV6-5 to TRBJ1-5; TRBD1 might be the D (5 bases). The CDR3 has 15 residues. Trimming cost V 5 bases and J 0 bases, with 11 bases left between them. The germline CDR1 and CDR2 sequences are MNHEY and SVGAGI. The CDR3 loop is CASSQQAFSNQPQHF. The DNA of the CDR3 is TGTGCCAGCAGTCAACAGGCTTTTAGCAATCAGCCCCAGCATTTT.

The rearrangement links TRBV18 to TRBJ2-7; perhaps TRBD2 as D (5 bases). V shed 2 bases and J shed 4 bases, with 6 bases lying between them. This CDR3 is 12 amino acids long. The V gene's germline CDR1 is KGHSH and CDR2 LQKENI. CDR3 loop: CASSPGGYEQYV. CDR3 DNA: TGTGCCAGCTCACCAGGCGGGTACGAGCAGTACGTC.

The chain's CDR3 is CASSLWTGTANTGELFF. CDR3 DNA sequence: TGTGCCAGCAGTTTATGGACCGGGACGGCGAACACCGGGGAGCTGTTTTTT. The gene calls are TRBV27 and TRBJ2-2; either TRBD1 or TRBD2 may fit D (5 bases each). CDR3 length equals 17 residues. From germline, CDR1 is MNHEY and CDR2 SMNVEV (reference sequence). Between the trimmed V and J ends, which lost 1 base and 0 bases, there was a span of 12 bases.

The rearrangement links TRBV7-2 to TRBJ1-1, with D unresolved. This CDR3 contains 13 residues. The germline V gene encodes CDR1 SGHTA and CDR2 FQGNSA. Trimming removed 2 bases from V and 0 bases from J, with 4 bases in between. The CDR3 region has the DNA TGTGCCAGCAGCTTAAAGGTGAACACTGAAGCTTTCTTT. Protein sequence: CASSLKVNTEAFF.